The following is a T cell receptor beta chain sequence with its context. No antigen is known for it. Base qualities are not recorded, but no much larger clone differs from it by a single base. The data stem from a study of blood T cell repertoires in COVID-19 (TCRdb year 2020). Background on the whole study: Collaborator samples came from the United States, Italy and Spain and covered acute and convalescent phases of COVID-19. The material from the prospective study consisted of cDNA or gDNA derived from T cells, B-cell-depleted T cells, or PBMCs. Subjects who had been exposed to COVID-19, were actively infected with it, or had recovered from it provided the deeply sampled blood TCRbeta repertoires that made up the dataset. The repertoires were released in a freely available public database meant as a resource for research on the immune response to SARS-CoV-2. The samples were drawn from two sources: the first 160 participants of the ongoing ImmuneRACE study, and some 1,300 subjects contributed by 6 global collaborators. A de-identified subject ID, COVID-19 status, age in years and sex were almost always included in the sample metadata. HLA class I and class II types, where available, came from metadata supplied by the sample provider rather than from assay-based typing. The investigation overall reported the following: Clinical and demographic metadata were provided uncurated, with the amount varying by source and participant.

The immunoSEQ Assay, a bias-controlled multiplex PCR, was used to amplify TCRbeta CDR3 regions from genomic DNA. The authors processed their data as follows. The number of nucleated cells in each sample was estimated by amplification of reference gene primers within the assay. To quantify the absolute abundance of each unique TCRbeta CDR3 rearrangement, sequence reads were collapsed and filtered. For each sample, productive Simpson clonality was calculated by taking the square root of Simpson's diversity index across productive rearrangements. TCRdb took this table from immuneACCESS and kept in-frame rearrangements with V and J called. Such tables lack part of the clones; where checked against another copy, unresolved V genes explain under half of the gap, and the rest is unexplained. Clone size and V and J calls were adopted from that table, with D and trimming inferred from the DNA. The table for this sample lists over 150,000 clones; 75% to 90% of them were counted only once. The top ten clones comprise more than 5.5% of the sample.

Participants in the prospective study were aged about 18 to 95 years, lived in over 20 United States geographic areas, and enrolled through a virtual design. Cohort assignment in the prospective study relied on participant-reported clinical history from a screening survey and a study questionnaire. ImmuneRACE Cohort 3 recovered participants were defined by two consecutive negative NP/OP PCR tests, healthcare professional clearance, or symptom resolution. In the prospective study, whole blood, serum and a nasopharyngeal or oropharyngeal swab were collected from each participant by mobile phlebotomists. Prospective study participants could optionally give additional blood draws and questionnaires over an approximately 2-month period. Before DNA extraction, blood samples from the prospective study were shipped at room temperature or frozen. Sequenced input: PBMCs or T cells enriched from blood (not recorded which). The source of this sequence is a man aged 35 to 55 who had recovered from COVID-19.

The CDR3 region has the sequence CASSLQVAGAEAFF. The DNA sequence is as follows: TGTGCCAGCAGCTTGCAGGTTGCGGGCGCTGAAGCTTTCTTT. The chain is encoded by TRBV7-8 joined to TRBJ1-1, with the D gene not confidently named. V is clipped by 3 bases and J by 6 bases, and the sequence between their germline boundaries is 14 bases long. The CDR3 runs 14 residues from the cysteine to the phenylalanine. The retained sequence is limited to the CDR3, 42 bases, with the frame set at the first base. Looking up the germline V gene yields CDR1 SGHVS and CDR2 FQNEAQ. With the rest looked up from the reference TRBV7-8 and TRBJ1-1 genes rather than sequenced, the full variable domain is GAGVSQSPRYKVAKRGQDVALRCDPISGHVSLFWYQQALGQGPEFLTYFQNEAQLDKSGLPSDRFFAERPEGSVSTLKIQRTQQEDSAVYLCASSLQVAGAEAFFGQGTRLTVV.